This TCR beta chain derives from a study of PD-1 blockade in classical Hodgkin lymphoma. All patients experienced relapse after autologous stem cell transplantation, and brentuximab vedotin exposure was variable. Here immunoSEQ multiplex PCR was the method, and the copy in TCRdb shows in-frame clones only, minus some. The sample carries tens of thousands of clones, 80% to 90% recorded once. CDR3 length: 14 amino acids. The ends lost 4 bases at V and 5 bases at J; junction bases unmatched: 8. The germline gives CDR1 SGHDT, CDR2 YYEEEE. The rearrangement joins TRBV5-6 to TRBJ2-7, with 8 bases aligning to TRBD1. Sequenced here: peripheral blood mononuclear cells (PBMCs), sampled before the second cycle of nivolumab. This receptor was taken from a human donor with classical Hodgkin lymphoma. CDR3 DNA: TGTGCCAGCAGCCCCGGGACAGGTTTTCACGAGCAGTACTTC. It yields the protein CASSPGTGFHEQYF.